These T cell receptor beta chains were read from a single sample in a study of cytomegalovirus exposure and HLA in healthy donors. The assay was immunoSEQ multiplex PCR, and TCRdb's table has in-frame clones only and misses some. The top ten hold more than 15% of the sample, which has around 100,000 clones, 70% to 75% seen once. The sequencing sample was made of PBMCs. All receptors come from a woman aged 18 to 35 in good health and CMV-seropositive. Each CDR3 is given with its conserved first and last residue. The order of the fields is V gene, D gene, clone size, J gene, CDR3 DNA, CDR3 protein. D genes are given only for firm matches. Clone sizes are given selectively: once, few, many, or a class where the clone is expanded.

v_gene: TRBV7-2; d_gene: -; abundance: -; j_gene: TRBJ2-5; CDR3nt: TGTGCCAGCAGCTTAGTCGGGTGGGGGACATCTCGAGAGACCCAGTACTTC; CDR3aa: CASSLVGWGTSRETQYF
v_gene: TRBV14; d_gene: TRBD1; abundance: -; j_gene: TRBJ2-5; CDR3nt: TGTGCCAGCAGCCAAGTAAGGGGGACAGGGATCCAAGAGACCCAGTACTTC; CDR3aa: CASSQVRGTGIQETQYF
v_gene: TRBV7-9; d_gene: -; abundance: -; j_gene: TRBJ1-3; CDR3nt: TGTGCCAGCACCCAGTTCAGGGGCTCTGGAAACACCATATATTTT; CDR3aa: CASTQFRGSGNTIYF
v_gene: TRBV5-1; d_gene: -; abundance: -; j_gene: TRBJ1-1; CDR3nt: TGCGCCAGCAGCTGGGGGGGCGGGGAAACTGAAGCTTTCTTT; CDR3aa: CASSWGGGETEAFF
v_gene: TRBV6-1; d_gene: TRBD1; abundance: -; j_gene: TRBJ1-5; CDR3nt: TGTGCCAGCCGGACAGGCCAAATTAGCAATCAGCCCCAGCATTTT; CDR3aa: CASRTGQISNQPQHF
v_gene: TRBV5-8; d_gene: TRBD2; abundance: -; j_gene: TRBJ2-5; CDR3nt: TGTGCCAGCAGCTTGGCCAGCGGGAGGGCGCGGGAGACCCAGTACTTC; CDR3aa: CASSLASGRARETQYF
v_gene: TRBV6-4; d_gene: -; abundance: -; j_gene: TRBJ2-5; CDR3nt: TGTGCCAGCAGTGACCAAAGCGCCCAGTACTTC; CDR3aa: CASSDQSAQYF
v_gene: TRBV4-2; d_gene: -; abundance: -; j_gene: TRBJ2-2; CDR3nt: TGTGCCAGCAGCCAAGGAGGGATGCCCGGGGAGCTGTTTTTT; CDR3aa: CASSQGGMPGELFF
v_gene: TRBV5-1; d_gene: -; abundance: -; j_gene: TRBJ2-7; CDR3nt: TGCGCCAGCAGCCGACAGGACTCCTACGAGCAGTACTTC; CDR3aa: CASSRQDSYEQYF
v_gene: TRBV5-4; d_gene: -; abundance: -; j_gene: TRBJ1-1; CDR3nt: TGTGCCAGCAGCTTGGTACAGTCGAACACTGAAGCTTTCTTT; CDR3aa: CASSLVQSNTEAFF
v_gene: TRBV6-6; d_gene: -; abundance: once; j_gene: TRBJ1-2; CDR3nt: TGTGCCAGCAGTTACGCCGAGGACTATGGCTACACCTTC; CDR3aa: CASSYAEDYGYTF